This T cell receptor (beta chain) was identified during a study of blood T cell repertoires in COVID-19. Study-wide background: Sites in the United States, Italy and Spain provided acute and convalescent COVID-19 samples. From T cells, B-cell-depleted T cells, or PBMCs came the material, which was cDNA or gDNA.

The length of the CDR3 is 13 residues. Trimming took off 2 bases at V and 8 bases at J, with 12 bases between the two ends. Source study methods: For nucleated cells, counts were estimated from reference gene primer amplification. The repertoire was sequenced with immunoSEQ multiplex PCR; TCRdb's copy has only in-frame clones and lacks some. V and J calls and clone size are as listed in that table; D and trimming were resolved from the DNA. The sample includes a few hundred thousand clones, around 89% seen only once; the top ten take about 1.2%. This chain connects TRBV12-3 or TRBV12-4 to TRBJ1-2; D is uncertain. This sequence was found in a middle-aged man with acute or convalescent COVID-19. What was sequenced was peripheral blood. This CDR3 reads CASSLNRGYGYTF. The CDR3 DNA sequence: TGTGCCAGCAGTTTAAATCGCGGCTACGGCTACACCTTC.